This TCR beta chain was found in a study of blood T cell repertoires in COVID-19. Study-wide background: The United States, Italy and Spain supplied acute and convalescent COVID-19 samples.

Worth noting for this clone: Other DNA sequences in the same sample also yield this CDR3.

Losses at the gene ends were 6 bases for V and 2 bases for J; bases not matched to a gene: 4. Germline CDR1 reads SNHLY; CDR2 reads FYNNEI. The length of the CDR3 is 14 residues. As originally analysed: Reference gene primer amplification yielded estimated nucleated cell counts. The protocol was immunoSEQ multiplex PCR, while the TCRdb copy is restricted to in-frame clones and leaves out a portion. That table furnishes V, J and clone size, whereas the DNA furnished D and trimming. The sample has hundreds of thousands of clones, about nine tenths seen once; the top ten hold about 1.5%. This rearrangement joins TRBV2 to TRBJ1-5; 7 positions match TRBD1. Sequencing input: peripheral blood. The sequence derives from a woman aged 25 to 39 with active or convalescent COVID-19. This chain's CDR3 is CASSGDRGNQPQHF. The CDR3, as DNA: TGTGCCAGCAGCGGCGACAGGGGCAATCAGCCCCAGCATTTT.